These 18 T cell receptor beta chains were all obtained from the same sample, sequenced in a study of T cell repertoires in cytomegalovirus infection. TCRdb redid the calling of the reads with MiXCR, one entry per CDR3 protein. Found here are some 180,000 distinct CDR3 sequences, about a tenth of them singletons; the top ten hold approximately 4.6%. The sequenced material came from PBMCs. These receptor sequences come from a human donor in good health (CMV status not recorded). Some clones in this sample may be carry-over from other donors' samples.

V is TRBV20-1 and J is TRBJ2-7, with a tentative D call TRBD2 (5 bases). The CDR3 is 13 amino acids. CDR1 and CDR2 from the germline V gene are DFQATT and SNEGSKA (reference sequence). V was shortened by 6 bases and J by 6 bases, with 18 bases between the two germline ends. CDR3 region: CSAVSSTISEQYF. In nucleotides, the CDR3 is TGCAGTGCGGTATCCTCGACTATCTCCGAGCAGTACTTC.

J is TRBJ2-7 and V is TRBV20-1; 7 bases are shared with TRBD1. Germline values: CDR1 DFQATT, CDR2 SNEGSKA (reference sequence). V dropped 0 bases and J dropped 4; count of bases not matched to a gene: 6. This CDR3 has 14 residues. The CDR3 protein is CSARDGYRGYEQYF. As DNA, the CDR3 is TGCAGTGCTAGAGATGGGTACAGGGGTTACGAGCAGTACTTC.

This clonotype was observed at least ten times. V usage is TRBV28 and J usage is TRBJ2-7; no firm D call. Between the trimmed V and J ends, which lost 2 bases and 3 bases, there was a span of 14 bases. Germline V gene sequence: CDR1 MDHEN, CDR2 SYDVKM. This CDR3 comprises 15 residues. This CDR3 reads CASSLVSLTSYEQYF. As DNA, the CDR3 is TGTGCCAGCAGTTTAGTTTCCTTAACGAGCTACGAGCAGTACTTC.

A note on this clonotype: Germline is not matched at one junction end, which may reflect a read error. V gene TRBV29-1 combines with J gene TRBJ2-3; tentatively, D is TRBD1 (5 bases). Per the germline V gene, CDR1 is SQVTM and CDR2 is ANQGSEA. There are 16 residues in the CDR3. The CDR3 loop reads CSGKGADSSSTDTRYF. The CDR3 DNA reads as TGCAGCGGGAAAGGGGCGGATAGCAGTAGCACAGATACGCGGTATTTT.

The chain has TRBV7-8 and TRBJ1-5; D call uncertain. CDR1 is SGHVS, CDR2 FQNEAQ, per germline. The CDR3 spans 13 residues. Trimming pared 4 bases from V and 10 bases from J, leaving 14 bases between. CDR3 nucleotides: TGTGCCAGCAGCTCGGTACACCTTGTACCCCAGCATTTT. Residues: CASSSVHLVPQHF.

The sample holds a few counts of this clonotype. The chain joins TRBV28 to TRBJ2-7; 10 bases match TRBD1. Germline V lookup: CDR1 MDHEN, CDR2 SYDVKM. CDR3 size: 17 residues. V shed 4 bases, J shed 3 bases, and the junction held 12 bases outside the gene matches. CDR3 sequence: CASSSNSAGTGDYEQYF. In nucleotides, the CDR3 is TGTGCCAGCAGTTCCAATTCAGCCGGGACAGGGGACTACGAGCAGTACTTC.

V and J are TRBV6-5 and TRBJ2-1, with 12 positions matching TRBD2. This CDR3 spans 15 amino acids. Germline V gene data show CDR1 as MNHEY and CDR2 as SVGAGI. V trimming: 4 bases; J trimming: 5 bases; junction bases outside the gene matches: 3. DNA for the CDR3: TGTGCCAGCAGTTGGGGACTAGCGGGTAACAATGAGCAGTTCTTC. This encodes CASSWGLAGNNEQFF.

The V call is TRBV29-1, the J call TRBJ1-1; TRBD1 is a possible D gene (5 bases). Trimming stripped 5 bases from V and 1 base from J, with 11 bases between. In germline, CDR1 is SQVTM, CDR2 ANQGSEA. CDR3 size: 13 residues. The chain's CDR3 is CSVQTTANTEAFF. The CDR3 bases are TGCAGCGTTCAAACGACAGCGAACACTGAAGCTTTCTTT.

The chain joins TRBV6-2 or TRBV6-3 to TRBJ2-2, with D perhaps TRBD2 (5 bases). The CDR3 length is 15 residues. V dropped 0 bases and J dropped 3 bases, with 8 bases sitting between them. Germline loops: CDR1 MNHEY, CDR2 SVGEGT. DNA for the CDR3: TGTGCCAGCAGTTACTCTAGCGCGTACACCGGGGAGCTGTTTTTT. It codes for CASSYSSAYTGELFF.

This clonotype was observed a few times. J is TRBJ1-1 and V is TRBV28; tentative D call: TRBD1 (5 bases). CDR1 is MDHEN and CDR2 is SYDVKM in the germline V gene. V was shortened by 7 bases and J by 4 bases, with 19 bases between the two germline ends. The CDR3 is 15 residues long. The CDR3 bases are TGTGCCAGCAACCCTATGTGGGTCGGGGGCACTGAAGCTTTCTTT. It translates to CASNPMWVGGTEAFF.

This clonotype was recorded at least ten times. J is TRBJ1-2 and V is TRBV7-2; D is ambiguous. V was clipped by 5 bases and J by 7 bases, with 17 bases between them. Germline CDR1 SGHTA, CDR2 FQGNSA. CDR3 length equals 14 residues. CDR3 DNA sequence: TGTGCCAGCAGCCGCTTAAGTGACCCGAGTGGCTACACCTTC. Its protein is CASSRLSDPSGYTF.

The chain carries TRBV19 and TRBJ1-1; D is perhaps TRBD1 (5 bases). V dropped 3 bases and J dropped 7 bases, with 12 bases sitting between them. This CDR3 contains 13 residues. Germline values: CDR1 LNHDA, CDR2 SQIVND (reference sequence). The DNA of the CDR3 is TGTGCCAGTAGTATTCTCGGCGGGGGTGAAGCTTTCTTT. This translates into CASSILGGGEAFF.

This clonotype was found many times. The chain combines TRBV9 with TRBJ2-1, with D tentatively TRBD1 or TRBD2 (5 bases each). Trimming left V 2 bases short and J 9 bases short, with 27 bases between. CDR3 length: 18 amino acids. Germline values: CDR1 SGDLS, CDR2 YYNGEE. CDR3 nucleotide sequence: TGTGCCAGCAGCGTTCGAGGGGATCAATTCGGTGGTCTCAGTGAGCAGTTCTTC. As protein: CASSVRGDQFGGLSEQFF.

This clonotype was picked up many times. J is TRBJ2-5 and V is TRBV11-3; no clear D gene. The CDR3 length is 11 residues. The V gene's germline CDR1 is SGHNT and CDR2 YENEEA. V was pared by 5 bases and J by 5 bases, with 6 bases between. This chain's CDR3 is CASSQGETQYF. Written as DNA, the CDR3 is TGTGCCAGCAGCCAAGGGGAGACCCAGTACTTC.

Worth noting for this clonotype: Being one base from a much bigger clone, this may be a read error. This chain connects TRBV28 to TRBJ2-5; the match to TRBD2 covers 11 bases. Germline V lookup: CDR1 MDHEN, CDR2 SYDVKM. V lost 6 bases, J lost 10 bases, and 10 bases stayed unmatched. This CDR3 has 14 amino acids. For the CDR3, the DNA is TGTGCCAGCAGACCTAGCGGGAGGTTCCAGAGCCAGTACTTC. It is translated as CASRPSGRFQSQYF.

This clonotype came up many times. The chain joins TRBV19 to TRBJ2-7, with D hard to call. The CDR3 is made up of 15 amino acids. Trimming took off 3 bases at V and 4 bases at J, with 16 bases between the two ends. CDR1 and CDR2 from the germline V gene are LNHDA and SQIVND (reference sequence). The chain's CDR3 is CASSMSHSSVYEQYF. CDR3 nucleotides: TGTGCCAGTAGTATGAGTCACTCAAGCGTTTACGAGCAGTACTTC.

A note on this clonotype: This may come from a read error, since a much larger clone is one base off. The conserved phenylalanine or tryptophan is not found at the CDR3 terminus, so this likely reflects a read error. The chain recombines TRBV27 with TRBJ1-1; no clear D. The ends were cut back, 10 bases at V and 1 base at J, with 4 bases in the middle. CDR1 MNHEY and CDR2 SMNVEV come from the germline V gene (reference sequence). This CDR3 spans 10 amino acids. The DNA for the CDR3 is TGTGCCACCTCGAACACTGAAGCTTTCTTA. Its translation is CATSNTEAFL.

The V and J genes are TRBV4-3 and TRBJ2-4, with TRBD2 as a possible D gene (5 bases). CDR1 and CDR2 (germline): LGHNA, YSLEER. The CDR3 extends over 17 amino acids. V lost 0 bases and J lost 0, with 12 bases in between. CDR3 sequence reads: CASSQDGSSGAKNIQYF. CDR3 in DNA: TGCGCCAGCAGCCAAGATGGTTCAAGCGGAGCCAAAAACATTCAGTACTTC.